This TCR beta chain was documented in a study of glioma-infiltrating T cells. Using RNA template, CDR3s of TCR alpha and beta were amplified with iRepertoire arm-PCR. Input was 100-400 ng of tissue mRNA or PBMC total RNA. TCRdb reprocessed the multiplex PCR reads with MiXCR, giving one entry per CDR3 protein. The sample lists 110,000 or so distinct CDR3 sequences, 25% to 30% occurring once. Worth noting for this clonotype: This sequence may be a read error, since a much larger clone differs from it by one base.

Germline V CDR1 and CDR2: KGHSH, LQKENI. The CDR3 runs to 13 residues. The chain couples TRBV18 to TRBJ1-1; D is unclear. The sequenced sample consisted of glioma tissue, nonneoplastic brain tissue, or PBMCs (not recorded which). The receptor's source is a human donor with low-grade glioma or glioblastoma, undergoing nonglioma brain surgery, or in good health (not recorded which). The CDR3 here is CARSPGLEAEAFF. In DNA, the CDR3 is TGTGCCAGGTCACCGGGCCTAGAAGCTGAAGCTTTCTTT.